The clone carrying this T cell receptor (beta chain) was seen once. The record originates from a study of blood T cell repertoires in COVID-19. Study-wide background: From the United States, Italy and Spain came samples of acute and convalescent COVID-19. PBMCs, B-cell-depleted T cells, or T cells provided the cDNA or gDNA that made up the material.

The junction had 14 bases not matched to a gene; V was cut back by 3 bases and J by 6 bases. There are 17 residues in the CDR3. CDR1 is SGDLS and CDR2 is YYNGEE in the germline V gene. In the authors' methods: Amplification with reference gene primers provided the estimates of nucleated cell counts. The table came from immunoSEQ multiplex PCR; TCRdb's copy has only in-frame clones and leaves some out. The V and J calls and clone size come from that table; D and trimming were worked out from the DNA. The profile shows 150,000 to 200,000 clones, about 79% of them singletons. The gene calls are TRBV9 and TRBJ2-1; 8 bases agree with TRBD2. The clonotype originates from a woman aged 70 to 79 with acute or convalescent COVID-19. The sequenced sample consisted of peripheral blood. The DNA for the CDR3 is TGTGCCAGCAGCGCGGGACTAGGTTCCCGGGAACGCAATGAGCAGTTCTTC. Translation: CASSAGLGSRERNEQFF.